The subject of this entry is one TCR beta chain. This entry is derived from a study of T cell responses to AZD1222 COVID-19 vaccine. The CDR3 is 13 residues long. The V gene lost 4 bases and the J gene lost 8 bases, with 11 bases spanning the gap. Libraries were prepared by immunoSEQ multiplex PCR; TCRdb keeps only in-frame clonotypes and omits some of them. The table has about 140,000 clones, 91% seen once. The chain joins TRBV12-3 or TRBV12-4 to TRBJ2-2; the D gene is possibly TRBD2 (5 bases). This sequence was found in an adult who received the AZD1222 COVID-19 vaccine. The sequencing used peripheral blood, collected 28 days after the second AZD1222 dose. This CDR3 reads CASSWTEGGELFF. The CDR3 nucleotides read TGTGCCAGCAGTTGGACCGAGGGTGGGGAGCTGTTTTTT.